The TCR beta chain described here comes from a study of technical replicates of blood from several donors. The repertoire was sequenced with immunoSEQ multiplex PCR; TCRdb's copy has only in-frame clones and lacks some. In the table there are approximately 84,000 clones, roughly 98% of which are singletons. Trimming shortened V by 5 bases and J by 7 bases, and 17 bases separated the two germline ends. The CDR3 extends over 14 amino acids. Germline CDR1 is SGHNT and CDR2 is YENEEA. The sequenced sample consisted of T cells isolated from PBMCs. The chain combines TRBV11-3 with TRBJ1-1, with D tentatively TRBD1 (6 bases). The origin of this receptor is a human donor in good health. Here the CDR3 DNA reads TGTGCCAGCAGCATAGTCAGGGGAGGGGATGAAGCTTTCTTT. Translating it yields CASSIVRGGDEAFF.